A selection of T cell receptor beta chains follows, all from one sample in a study of T cells in Graves' hyperthyroidism and ophthalmopathy. TCRdb ran MiXCR on the multiplex PCR reads and lists one entry per CDR3 protein. Of 300,000 to 450,000 distinct CDR3 sequences in the sample, roughly 13% were seen once. Sample: blood. The source of these receptors is a woman aged 55-69 years with Graves' hyperthyroidism. The CDR3 runs from the conserved cysteine through the conserved F or W. The D gene is left open where the match is weak. Not all rows give a size; the values are once, few, many and, for expanded clones, a class.

many	TRBV12-3/TRBV12-4	TRBD1	TRBJ2-7	TGTGCCAGCAGTTCAACCACGGGGACAGCCTACGAGCAGTACTTC	CASSSTTGTAYEQYF
few	TRBV7-9	TRBD1	TRBJ1-2	TGTGCCAGCAGCTCAGGGGGACAGCCTACTAACTATGGCTACACCTTC	CASSSGGQPTNYGYTF
many	TRBV24-1	NA	TRBJ2-1	TGTGCCTCCAGTCGGGCAGGCTACAATGAGCAGTTCTTC	CASSRAGYNEQFF
many	TRBV18	NA	TRBJ2-7	TGTGCCAGCTCACCTAAGGACTCATCCTACGAGCAGTACTTC	CASSPKDSSYEQYF
few	TRBV10-3	NA	TRBJ1-3	TGTGCCATCAGTGCACGGGACTCTGGAAACACCATATATTTT	CAISARDSGNTIYF
few	TRBV6-1	NA	TRBJ2-5	TGTGCCAGCAGTGTTACCTATAGAGGGACCCAAGAGACCCAGTACTTC	CASSVTYRGTQETQYF
many	TRBV5-8	NA	TRBJ1-2	TGTGCCAGCAGCCCTGGCGCTTTGGGGGGCTACACCTTC	CASSPGALGGYTF
many	TRBV6-1	NA	TRBJ1-1	TGTGCCAGCAGTTCCCCTGTTCGGACGGAAGAAGCTTTCTTT	CASSSPVRTEEAFF
few	TRBV12-3/TRBV12-4	NA	TRBJ2-2	TGTGCCAGCAGCCTAAGGCATACCGGGGAGCTGTTTTTT	CASSLRHTGELFF
few	TRBV4-2	NA	TRBJ1-2	TGTGCCAGCAGCCAAGTAGTTGGAGCTAACTATGGCTACACCTTC	CASSQVVGANYGYTF
many	TRBV6-2/TRBV6-3	NA	TRBJ2-7	TGTGCCAGCAGTGGGAGGGGGGCCTACGAGCAGTACTTC	CASSGRGAYEQYF
many	TRBV24-1	NA	TRBJ1-2	TGTGCCACCAGTGACCCCGCAGAAAACTATGGCTACACCTTC	CATSDPAENYGYTF
many	TRBV11-2	NA	TRBJ2-1	TGTGCCAGCAGCTTAGTCGGGACAATCAATGAGCAGTTCTTC	CASSLVGTINEQFF
many	TRBV7-9	TRBD2	TRBJ2-7	TGTGCCAGCAGGGGGACTAGCGGGTACGAGCAGTACTTC	CASRGTSGYEQYF
many	TRBV6-1	TRBD2	TRBJ2-3	TGTGCCAGCAGTCCGTGGAGCGGGGAGCACGATACGCAGTATTTT	CASSPWSGEHDTQYF
few	TRBV27	NA	TRBJ2-7	TGTGCCAGCAGGTTACGGGCAACCTACGAGCAGTACTTC	CASRLRATYEQYF
NA	TRBV6-1	NA	TRBJ2-2	TGTGCCAGCAGGAGGACACAGGGCTCCGGGGAGCTGTTTTTT	CASRRTQGSGELFF
many	TRBV6-1	NA	TRBJ1-2	TGTGCCAGCAGTTTTGACAGGATCTATGGCTACACCTTC	CASSFDRIYGYTF
many	TRBV10-1	TRBD2	TRBJ2-3	TGCGCCAGCAGCGGACTAGCGGGAATAGGCACAGATACGCAGTATTTT	CASSGLAGIGTDTQYF
few	TRBV10-3	NA	TRBJ1-5	TGTGCCATCAGCCGGGGGATTAGCAATCAGCCCCAGCATTTT	CAISRGISNQPQHF
many	TRBV2	TRBD1	TRBJ2-3	TGTGCCACATCGACAGGGGTGGGCACAGATACGCAGTATTTT	CATSTGVGTDTQYF
NA	TRBV2	NA	TRBJ1-2	TGTGCCAGCAGTGAAGCCAGGGCCCATGGCTACACCTTC	CASSEARAHGYTF
many	TRBV7-9	NA	TRBJ1-2	TGTGCCAGCAGCTTTACGGGTACAGGCTACACCTTC	CASSFTGTGYTF
many	TRBV20-1	NA	TRBJ2-1	TGCAGTGCAGATCGGGAGTCTGATGAGCAGTTCTTC	CSADRESDEQFF
many	TRBV18	NA	TRBJ2-5	TGTGCCAGCTCACCGCCAGACAGTCAAGAGACCCAGTACTTC	CASSPPDSQETQYF
many	TRBV12-5	NA	TRBJ1-1	TGTGCTAGTGGCACACCAAGAACTGAAGCTTTCTTT	CASGTPRTEAFF
many	TRBV11-3	NA	TRBJ2-3	TGTGCCAGCAGCACACCGGACAGACTCGCGGATACGCAGTATTTT	CASSTPDRLADTQYF
NA	TRBV14	TRBD1	TRBJ1-2	TGTGCCAGCAGCCGATACCGGGACAGGGGGCGCGGTGGCTACACCTTC	CASSRYRDRGRGGYTF
many	TRBV5-1	NA	TRBJ2-3	TGCGCCAGCAGCCCCGGACAGCAAACAGATACGCAGTATTTT	CASSPGQQTDTQYF
many	TRBV7-9	NA	TRBJ2-7	TGTGCCAGCAGCTTTTTAGGGGATGATGGCTACGAGCAGTACTTC	CASSFLGDDGYEQYF
few	TRBV7-2	TRBD1	TRBJ2-3	TGTGCCAGCAGCTTGAGGACAGGGGCCCTAGCCGAAGATACGCAGTATTTT	CASSLRTGALAEDTQYF
many	TRBV28	NA	TRBJ2-2	TGTGCCAGCAGTTTAAACCTAGGTGGGAGTTACACCGGGGAGCTGTTTTTT	CASSLNLGGSYTGELFF
many	TRBV2	NA	TRBJ1-5	TGTGCCAGCAGGGGGTTCCGGGACACTTTTAGCAATCAGCCCCAGCATTTT	CASRGFRDTFSNQPQHF